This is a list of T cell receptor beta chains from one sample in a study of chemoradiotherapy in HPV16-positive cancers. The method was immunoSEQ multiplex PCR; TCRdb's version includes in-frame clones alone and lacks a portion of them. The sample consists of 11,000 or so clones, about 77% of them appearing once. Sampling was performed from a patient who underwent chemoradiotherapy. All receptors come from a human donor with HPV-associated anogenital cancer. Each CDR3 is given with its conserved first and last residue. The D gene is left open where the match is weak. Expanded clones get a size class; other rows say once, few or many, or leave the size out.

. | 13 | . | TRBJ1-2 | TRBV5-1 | TGCGCCAGCAGCTTGGACGTATACTATGGCTACACCTTC | CASSLDVYYGYTF
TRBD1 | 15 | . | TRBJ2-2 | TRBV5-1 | TGCGCCAGCAGCCCTCGGGACAGGAACACCGGGGAGCTGTTTTTT | CASSPRDRNTGELFF
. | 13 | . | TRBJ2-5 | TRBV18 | TGTGCCAGCTCACCTGGGCAGCAAGAGACCCAGTACTTC | CASSPGQQETQYF
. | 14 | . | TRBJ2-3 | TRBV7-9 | TGTGCCAGCAGCCATGACTTTTTGTCAGATACGCAGTATTTT | CASSHDFLSDTQYF
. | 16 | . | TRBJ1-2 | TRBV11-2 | TGTGCCAGCAGTCCAAACGGAGACAGGAAACTCTATGGCTACACCTTC | CASSPNGDRKLYGYTF
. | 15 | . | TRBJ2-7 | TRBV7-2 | TGTGCCAGCAGCTTAGGCCGTGCCCCAACCTACGAGCAGTACTTC | CASSLGRAPTYEQYF
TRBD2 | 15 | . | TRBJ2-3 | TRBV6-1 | TGTGCCAGCAGGGGTGGCGGGGGGGCCCCAGATACGCAGTATTTT | CASRGGGGAPDTQYF
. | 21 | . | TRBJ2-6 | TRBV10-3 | TGTGCCATCAGTGAGTCTGTAACTGGTGGAGGGACGGGCGCTGGGGCCAACGTCCTGACTTTC | CAISESVTGGGTGAGANVLTF
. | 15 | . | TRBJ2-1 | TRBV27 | TGTGCCAGCAGTTTAAGCCAGGGGTACTACAATGAGCAGTTCTTC | CASSLSQGYYNEQFF
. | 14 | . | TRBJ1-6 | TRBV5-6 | TGTGCCAGCAACTACAGGTTCGGGAATTCACCCCTCCACTTT | CASNYRFGNSPLHF
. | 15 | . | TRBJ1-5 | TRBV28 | TGTGCCAGCAGTTCCACCGACCGAGGCGTCGAGCCCCAGCATTTT | CASSSTDRGVEPQHF
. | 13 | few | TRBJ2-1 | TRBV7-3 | TGTGCCAGCAGCTTGGACAGTTACAATGAGCAGTTCTTC | CASSLDSYNEQFF
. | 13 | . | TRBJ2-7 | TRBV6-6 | TGTGCCAGCAGGCTCGGGCCTTCCTACGAGCAGTACTTC | CASRLGPSYEQYF
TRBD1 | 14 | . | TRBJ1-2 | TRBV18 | TGTGCCAGCTCACCAGCCGACAGGGAGGGTCCGTACACCTTC | CASSPADREGPYTF
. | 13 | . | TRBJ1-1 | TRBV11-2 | TGTGCCAGCAGCACCCTCGGTAACACTGAAGCTTTCTTT | CASSTLGNTEAFF
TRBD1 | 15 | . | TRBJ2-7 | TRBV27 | TGTGCCAGCAGTGCCCGGACAGGGGGCAGAGACGAGCAGTACTTC | CASSARTGGRDEQYF
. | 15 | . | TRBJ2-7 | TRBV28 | TGTGCCAGCAGTTTATCAGGGGCGGGCTCCTACGAGCAGTACTTC | CASSLSGAGSYEQYF
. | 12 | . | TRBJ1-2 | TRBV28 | TGTGCCAGCAGTTCCCTTGGGAGGCGCTACACCTTC | CASSSLGRRYTF
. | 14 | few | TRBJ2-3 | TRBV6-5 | TGTGCCAGCAGATTTAGCCGGGGCGCAGATACGCAGTATTTT | CASRFSRGADTQYF
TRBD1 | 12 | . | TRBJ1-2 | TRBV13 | TGTGCCAGCACCATCCAGGGGGAAGGCTACACCTTC | CASTIQGEGYTF
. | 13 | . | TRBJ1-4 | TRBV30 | TGTGCCTGGAGTGTAACGGGCGTAGCGAAACTGTTTTTT | CAWSVTGVAKLFF
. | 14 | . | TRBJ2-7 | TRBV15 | TGTGCCACCAGCAGAGATAGTATGGGCCCCCCGCCGCACTTC | CATSRDSMGPPPHF
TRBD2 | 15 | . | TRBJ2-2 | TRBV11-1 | TGTGCCAGCAGCTGGCTAGCGGGGGGGCCAGGGGAGCTGTTTTTT | CASSWLAGGPGELFF
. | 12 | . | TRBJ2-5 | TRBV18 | TGTGCCAGCTCACCACAAAAAGAGACCCAGTACTTC | CASSPQKETQYF
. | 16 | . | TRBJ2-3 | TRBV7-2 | TGTGCCAGCAGCACGACCAGGGCCTCTAGCACAGATACGCAGTATTTT | CASSTTRASSTDTQYF
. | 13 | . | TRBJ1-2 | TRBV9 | TGTGCCAGCCTTGGACGGGATGGCTATGGCTACACCTTC | CASLGRDGYGYTF
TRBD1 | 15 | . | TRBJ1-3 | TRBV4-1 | TGCGCCAGCAGCCATAACAGGGGGCCCGGAAACACCATATATTTT | CASSHNRGPGNTIYF
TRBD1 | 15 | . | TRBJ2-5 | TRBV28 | TGTGCCAGCAGTGAAAGACAGGGGGGCCAAGAGACCCAGTACTTC | CASSERQGGQETQYF
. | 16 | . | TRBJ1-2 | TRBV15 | TGTGCCACCAGCAGAGATTTGCAGACTTCTAACTATGGCTACACCTTC | CATSRDLQTSNYGYTF
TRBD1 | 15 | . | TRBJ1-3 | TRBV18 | TGTGCCAGCTCAACCGGACAGGGGACTGGAAACACCATATATTTT | CASSTGQGTGNTIYF
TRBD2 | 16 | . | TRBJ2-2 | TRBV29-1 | TGCAGCGGGGGGCTTTATAGCGGGGGGACCACCGGGGAGCTGTTTTTT | CSGGLYSGGTTGELFF
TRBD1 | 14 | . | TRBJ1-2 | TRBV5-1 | TGCGCCAGCAGCTTGTCCGGACAGGGGTATGGCTACACCTTC | CASSLSGQGYGYTF
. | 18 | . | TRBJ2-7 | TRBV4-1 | TGCGCCAGCAGCCAAGTTAGTAACTTGGATGGATATTCCTACGAGCAGTACTTC | CASSQVSNLDGYSYEQYF
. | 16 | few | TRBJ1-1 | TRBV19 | TGTGCCAGTAGGACAGTTACCGGGACGGTGAACACTGAAGCTTTCTTT | CASRTVTGTVNTEAFF
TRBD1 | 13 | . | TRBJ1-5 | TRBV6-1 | TGTGCCACCGAGAGAGACAGGGGCCAGCCCCAGCATTTT | CATERDRGQPQHF
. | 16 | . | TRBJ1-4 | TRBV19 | TGTGCCAGTAGCCGGCGTGAGGGGGCAACTAATGAAAAACTGTTTTTT | CASSRREGATNEKLFF
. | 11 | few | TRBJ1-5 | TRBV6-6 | TGTGCCAGCAGGAGGGAACAGCCCCAGCATTTT | CASRREQPQHF
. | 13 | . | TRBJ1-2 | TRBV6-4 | TGTGCCAGCAGTGACTTGGCTTTGGGTACCTACACCTTC | CASSDLALGTYTF
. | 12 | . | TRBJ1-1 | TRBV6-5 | TGTGCCAGCAGTTACGGGGGGGGACGGGCTTTCTTT | CASSYGGGRAFF